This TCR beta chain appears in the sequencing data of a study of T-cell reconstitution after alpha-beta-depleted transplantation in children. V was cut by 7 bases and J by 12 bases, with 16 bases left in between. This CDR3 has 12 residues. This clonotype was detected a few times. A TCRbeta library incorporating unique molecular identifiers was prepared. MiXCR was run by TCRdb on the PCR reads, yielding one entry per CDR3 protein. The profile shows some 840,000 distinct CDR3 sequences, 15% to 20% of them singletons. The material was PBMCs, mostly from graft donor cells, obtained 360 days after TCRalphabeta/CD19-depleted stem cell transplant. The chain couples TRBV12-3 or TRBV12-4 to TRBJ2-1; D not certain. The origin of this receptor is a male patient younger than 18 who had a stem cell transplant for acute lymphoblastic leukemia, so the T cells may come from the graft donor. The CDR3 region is CASTSAQVSQFF. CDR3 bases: TGTGCCAGCACCAGTGCTCAGGTTTCGCAGTTCTTC.